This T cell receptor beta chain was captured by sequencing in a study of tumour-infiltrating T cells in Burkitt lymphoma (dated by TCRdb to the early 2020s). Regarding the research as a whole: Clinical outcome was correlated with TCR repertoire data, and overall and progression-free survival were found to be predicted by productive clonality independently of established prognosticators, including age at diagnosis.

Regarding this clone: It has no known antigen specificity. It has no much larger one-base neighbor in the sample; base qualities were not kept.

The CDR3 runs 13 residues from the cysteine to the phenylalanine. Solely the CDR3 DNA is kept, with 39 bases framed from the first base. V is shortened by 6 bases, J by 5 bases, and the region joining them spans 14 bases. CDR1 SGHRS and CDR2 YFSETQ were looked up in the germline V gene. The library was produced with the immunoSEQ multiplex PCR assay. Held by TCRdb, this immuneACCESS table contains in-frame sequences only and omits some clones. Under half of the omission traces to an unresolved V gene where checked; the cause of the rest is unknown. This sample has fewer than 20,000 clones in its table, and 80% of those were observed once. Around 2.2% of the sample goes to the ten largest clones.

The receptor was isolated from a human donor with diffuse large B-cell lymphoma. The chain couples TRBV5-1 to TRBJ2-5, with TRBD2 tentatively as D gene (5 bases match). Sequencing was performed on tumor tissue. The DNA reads TGCGCCAGCACCCAGAGAGAGCGGGAGACCCAGTACTTC. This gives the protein CASTQRERETQYF.